The clone carrying this T cell receptor beta chain showed up many times. Its antigen is not identified. Noted time point: persistent/refractory GD, antithyroid drugs over 5 years with positive TRAb. PBMCs were the source of the RNA used for TCR sequencing. Through Arm-PCR of CDR3 regions and iRepertoire HTBI primers, TCR beta libraries were built. TCRdb re-derived calls from the multiplex PCR reads in MiXCR, one entry per CDR3 protein. This sample has hundreds of thousands of distinct CDR3 sequences, with roughly 23% found just once. This sample is part of a study of regulatory T cells in long-lasting Graves disease. Study conclusions and caveats: Persistent patients had a count of shared public clonotypes (roughly 2,500) that exceeded that of new patients (approximately 920). Persistent disease showed a preference for TRBV28, TRBJ1-2 and TRBJ2-5.

CDR3 length: 15 residues. The germline gives CDR1 MNHEY, CDR2 SMNVEV (reference sequence). The V end was cut by 3 bases, the J end by 5 bases, with 16 bases between. This receptor was identified in a female donor with Graves disease. The sequencing used peripheral blood mononuclear cells (PBMCs), collected when the disease was refractory, from a patient treated with antithyroid drugs. The chain employs TRBV27 and TRBJ2-5; TRBD1 might be the D (6 bases). CDR3 bases: TGTGCCAGCAGTTTCACAGGGATGAGCGCGGAGACCCAGTACTTC. Translating it yields CASSFTGMSAETQYF.